The rows below give T cell receptor beta chains drawn from one sample of a study of cytomegalovirus exposure and HLA in healthy donors. Libraries were prepared by immunoSEQ multiplex PCR; TCRdb keeps only in-frame clonotypes and omits some of them. Found here are approximately 150,000 clones, roughly 79% of them singletons; the top ten hold 1.7%. Specimen: PBMCs. Every receptor here comes from a woman between 25 and 40 years old in good health and CMV-seronegative. CDR3s include the opening cysteine and the closing phenylalanine or tryptophan. A D gene is named only where the DNA matches it firmly. Not every row has a clone size; where given, it reads once, few, many or a size class.

d_call	v_call	j_call	clone_size	cdr3_nt	cdr3_aa
TRBD1	TRBV18	TRBJ1-6	-	TGTGCCAGCTCCTCCCGGGCAGGGGGAAAATCACCCCTCCACTTT	CASSSRAGGKSPLHF
TRBD1	TRBV27	TRBJ1-1	-	TGTGCCAGCAGGGAGGGACAGATTGTAACTGAAGCTTTCTTT	CASREGQIVTEAFF
-	TRBV9	TRBJ1-1	-	TGTGCCAGCAGCGTTTCACAGACCACTGAAGCTTTCTTT	CASSVSQTTEAFF
-	TRBV5-6	TRBJ2-1	once	TGTGCCAGCAGCTTGGTGGGCCCGACTAGGGATGAGCAGTTCTTC	CASSLVGPTRDEQFF
-	TRBV27	TRBJ1-2	-	TGTGCCAGCAGTCCAGACAAGAACTATGGCTACACCTTC	CASSPDKNYGYTF
-	TRBV4-1	TRBJ2-2	-	TGCGCCAGCAGCCAAGACAGGGCCCCCGGGGAGCTGTTTTTT	CASSQDRAPGELFF
TRBD2	TRBV2	TRBJ2-3	-	TGTGCCAGCAGTCGAGACAGCGGGGGGGCCGTAGATACGCAGTATTTT	CASSRDSGGAVDTQYF
TRBD1	TRBV6-5	TRBJ1-1	-	TGTGCCAGCAGTAACACCGGGACAGGGGATGTCTTCTTT	CASSNTGTGDVFF
TRBD2	TRBV27	TRBJ2-1	-	TGTGCCAGCAGTTTACTGGCGGGAGGGGTTTACAATGAGCAGTTCTTC	CASSLLAGGVYNEQFF
TRBD1	TRBV13	TRBJ1-1	-	TGTGCCAGCAACCGCAGGGGGATCACTGAAGCTTTCTTT	CASNRRGITEAFF
-	TRBV27	TRBJ1-5	-	TGTGCCTCAGATCCACCTGGGCAGAATAGCAATCAGCCCCAGCATTTT	CASDPPGQNSNQPQHF
TRBD1	TRBV9	TRBJ1-5	few	TGTGCCAGCAGCGTAGGACAGGGGGGCAATCAGCCCCAGCATTTT	CASSVGQGGNQPQHF